This TCR beta chain was identified in a study of CD8+CD57+ T cells in acquired aplastic anemia. Findings and limits, study-wide: Around 27 was the count of CD8+ CDR3 sequences that patients shared with controls.

This clonotype was counted between two and nine times. Its specificity is unknown. It was genomic DNA that served as the template for profiling TCR beta VDJ and CDR3. MiXCR, applied by TCRdb to the reads, yields one record per CDR3 protein. The data show 200,000 to 250,000 distinct CDR3 sequences, around three fifths seen once. Looked up from germline, CDR1 is MNHNS and CDR2 is SASEGT. The CDR3 runs 11 residues. Those patients picked for sequencing had displayed CD8+CD57+ cell expansion on flow cytometry. The chain links TRBV6-1 to TRBJ2-4; D gene ambiguous. Material for sequencing was sorted CD4+, CD8+, or CD8+CD57+ T cells (not recorded which) from PBMCs. The sequence was collected from a human donor with aplastic anemia. CDR3 residues: CVRRVQNIQYF. The CDR3, as DNA: TGTGTTCGCCGTGTTCAAAACATTCAGTACTTC.